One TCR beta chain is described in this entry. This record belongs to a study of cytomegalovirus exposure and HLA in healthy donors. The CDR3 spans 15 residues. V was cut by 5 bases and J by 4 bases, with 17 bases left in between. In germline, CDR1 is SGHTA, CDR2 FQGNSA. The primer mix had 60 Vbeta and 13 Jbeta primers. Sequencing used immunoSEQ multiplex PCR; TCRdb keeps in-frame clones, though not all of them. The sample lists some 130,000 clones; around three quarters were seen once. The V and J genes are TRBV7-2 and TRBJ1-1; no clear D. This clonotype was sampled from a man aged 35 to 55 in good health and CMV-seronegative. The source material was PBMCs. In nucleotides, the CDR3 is TGTGCCAGCAGCCGCCGTCAAGGGCGGGTCACTGAAGCTTTCTTT. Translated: CASSRRQGRVTEAFF.